This TCR beta chain was retrieved from a study of cytomegalovirus exposure and HLA in healthy donors. Notes on the study in general: Rare TCR sequences predominated, though certain public TCRs were found in many donors. Cytomegalovirus-associated status was assigned to fewer than 200 TCR beta chains.

Clones were read by immunoSEQ multiplex PCR, and TCRdb kept only the in-frame ones, dropping some. The sample consists of 150,000 to 200,000 clones, 75% to 90% of them appearing once. A remark on this clone: Its antigen is undetermined.

The CDR3 runs to 15 residues. V was pared by 5 bases and J by 4 bases, with 12 bases between. Germline CDR1 reads LNHDA; CDR2 reads SQIVND (reference sequence). The material sequenced was PBMCs. V usage is TRBV19 and J usage is TRBJ2-6; tentatively, D is TRBD1 or TRBD2 (6 bases each). The TCR sequence derives from a woman aged 18-29 years in good health and CMV-seronegative. The CDR3 protein is CASSLGGGGANVLTF. In DNA, the CDR3 is TGTGCCAGTAGTTTAGGGGGAGGAGGGGCCAACGTCCTGACTTTC.